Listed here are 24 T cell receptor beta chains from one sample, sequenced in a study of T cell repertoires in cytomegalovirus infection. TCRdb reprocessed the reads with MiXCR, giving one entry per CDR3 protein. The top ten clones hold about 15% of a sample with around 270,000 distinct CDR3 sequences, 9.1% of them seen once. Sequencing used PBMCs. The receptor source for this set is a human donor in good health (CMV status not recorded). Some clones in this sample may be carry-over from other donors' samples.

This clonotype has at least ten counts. CDR3: CASSSYRDTGSPLHF. The CDR3 DNA sequence: TGTGCCAGCAGCTCATACCGGGACACCGGGTCACCCCTCCACTTT. The V gene is TRBV7-8, the J gene TRBJ1-6; D might be TRBD1 (6 bases). The CDR3 totals 15 residues. Germline CDR1 SGHVS, CDR2 FQNEAQ. The ends were cut back, 4 bases at V and 10 bases at J, with 17 bases in the middle. The entire variable domain, with the rest obtained from reference TRBV7-8 and TRBJ1-6, is as follows: GAGVSQSPRYKVAKRGQDVALRCDPISGHVSLFWYQQALGQGPEFLTYFQNEAQLDKSGLPSDRFFAERPEGSVSTLKIQRTQQEDSAVYLCASSSYRDTGSPLHFGNGTRLTVT.

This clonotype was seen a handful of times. This CDR3 reads CASSQEGLAGGGNWNEQFF. The CDR3 DNA reads as TGTGCCAGCAGCCAAGAGGGGCTAGCGGGAGGGGGAAACTGGAATGAGCAGTTCTTC. The chain joins TRBV3-1 to TRBJ2-1; 12 nucleotides agree with TRBD2. Germline V gene data show CDR1 as LGHDT and CDR2 as YNNKEL (reference sequence). The CDR3 contains 19 residues. Losses at the gene ends were 0 bases for V and 7 bases for J; bases not matched to a gene: 13.

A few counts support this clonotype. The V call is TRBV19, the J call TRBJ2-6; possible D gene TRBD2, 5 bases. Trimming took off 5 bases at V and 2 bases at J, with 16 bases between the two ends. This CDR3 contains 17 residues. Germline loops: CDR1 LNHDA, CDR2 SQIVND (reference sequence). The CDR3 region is CASSVSRRAAGANVLTF. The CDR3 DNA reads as TGTGCCAGTAGTGTCAGTCGGCGGGCCGCTGGGGCCAACGTCCTGACTTTC.

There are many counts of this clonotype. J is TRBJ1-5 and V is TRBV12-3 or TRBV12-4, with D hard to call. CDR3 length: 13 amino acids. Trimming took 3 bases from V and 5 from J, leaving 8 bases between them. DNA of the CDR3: TGTGCCAGCAGTTTCGGCACTTATCAGCCCCAGCATTTT. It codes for CASSFGTYQPQHF.

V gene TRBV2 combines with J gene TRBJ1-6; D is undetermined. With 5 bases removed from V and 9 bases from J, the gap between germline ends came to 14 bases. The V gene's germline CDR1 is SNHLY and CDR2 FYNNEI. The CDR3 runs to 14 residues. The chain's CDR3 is CASSPTIQSSPLHF. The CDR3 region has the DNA TGTGCCAGCAGTCCCACTATCCAGTCTTCACCCCTCCACTTT.

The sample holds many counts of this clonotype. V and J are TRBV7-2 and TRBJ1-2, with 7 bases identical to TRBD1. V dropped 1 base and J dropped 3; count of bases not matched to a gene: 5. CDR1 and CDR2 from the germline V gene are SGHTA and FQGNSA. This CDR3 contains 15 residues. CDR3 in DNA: TGTGCCAGCAGCTTAGGGACAGGAGTTGACTATGGCTACACCTTC. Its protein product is CASSLGTGVDYGYTF. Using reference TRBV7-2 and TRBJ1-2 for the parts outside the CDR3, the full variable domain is GAGVSQSPSNKVTEKGKDVELRCDPISGHTALYWYRQSLGQGLEFLIYFQGNSAPDKSGLPSDRFSAERTGGSVSTLTIQRTQQEDSAVYLCASSLGTGVDYGYTFGSGTRLTVV.

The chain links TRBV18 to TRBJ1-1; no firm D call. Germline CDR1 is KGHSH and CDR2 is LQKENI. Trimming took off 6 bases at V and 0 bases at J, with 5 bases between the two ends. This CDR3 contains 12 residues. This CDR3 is CASSVLNTEAFF. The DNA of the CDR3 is TGTGCCAGCTCGGTTCTGAACACTGAAGCTTTCTTT.

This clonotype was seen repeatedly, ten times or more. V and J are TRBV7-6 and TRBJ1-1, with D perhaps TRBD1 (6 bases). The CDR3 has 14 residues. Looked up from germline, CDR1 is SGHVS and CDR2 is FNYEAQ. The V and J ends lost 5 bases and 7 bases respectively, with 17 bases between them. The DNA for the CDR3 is TGTGCCAGCAGCCCAATACGACAGGAAGTTGAAGCTTTCTTT. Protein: CASSPIRQEVEAFF.

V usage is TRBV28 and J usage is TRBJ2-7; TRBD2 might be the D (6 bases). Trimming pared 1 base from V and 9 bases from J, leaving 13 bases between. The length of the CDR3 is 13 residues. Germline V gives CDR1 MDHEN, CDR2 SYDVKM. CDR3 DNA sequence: TGTGCCAGCAGTTTATTGGGGGGAGGAGCGCAGTACTTC. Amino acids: CASSLLGGGAQYF. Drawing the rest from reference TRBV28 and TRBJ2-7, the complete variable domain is DVKVTQSSRYLVKRTGEKVFLECVQDMDHENMFWYRQDPGLGLRLIYFSYDVKMKEKGDIPEGYSVSREKKERFSLILESASTNQTSMYLCASSLLGGGAQYFGPGTRLTVT.

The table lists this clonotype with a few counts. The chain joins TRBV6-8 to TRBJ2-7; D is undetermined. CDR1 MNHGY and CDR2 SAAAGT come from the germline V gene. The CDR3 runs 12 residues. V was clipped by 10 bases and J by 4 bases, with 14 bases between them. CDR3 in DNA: TGTGCCACCCAAACCGACACTTACGAGCAGTACTTC. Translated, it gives CATQTDTYEQYF.

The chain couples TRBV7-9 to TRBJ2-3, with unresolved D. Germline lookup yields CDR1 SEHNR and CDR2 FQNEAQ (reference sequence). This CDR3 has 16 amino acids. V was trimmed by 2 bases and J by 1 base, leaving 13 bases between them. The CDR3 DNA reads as TGTGCCAGCAGCTTACGGGTTACGGACGGCACAGATACGCAGTATTTT. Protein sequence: CASSLRVTDGTDTQYF. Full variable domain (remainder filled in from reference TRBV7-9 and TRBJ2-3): DTGVSQNPRHKITKRGQNVTFRCDPISEHNRLYWYRQTLGQGPEFLTYFQNEAQLEKSRLLSDRFSAERPKGSFSTLEIQRTEQGDSAMYLCASSLRVTDGTDTQYFGPGTRLTVL.

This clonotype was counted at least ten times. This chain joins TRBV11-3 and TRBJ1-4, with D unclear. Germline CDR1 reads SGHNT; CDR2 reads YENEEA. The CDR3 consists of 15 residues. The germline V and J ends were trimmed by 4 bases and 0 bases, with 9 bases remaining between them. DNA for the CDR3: TGTGCCAGCAGCTCCAGGATTTCAACTAATGAAAAACTGTTTTTT. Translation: CASSSRISTNEKLFF.

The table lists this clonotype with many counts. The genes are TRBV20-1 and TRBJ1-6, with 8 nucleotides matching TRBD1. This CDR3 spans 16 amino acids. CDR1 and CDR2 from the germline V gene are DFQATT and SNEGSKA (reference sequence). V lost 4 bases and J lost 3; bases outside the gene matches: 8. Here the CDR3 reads CSAIGATGVYNSPLHF. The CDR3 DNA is TGCAGTGCTATTGGCGCGACAGGGGTCTATAATTCACCCCTCCACTTT.

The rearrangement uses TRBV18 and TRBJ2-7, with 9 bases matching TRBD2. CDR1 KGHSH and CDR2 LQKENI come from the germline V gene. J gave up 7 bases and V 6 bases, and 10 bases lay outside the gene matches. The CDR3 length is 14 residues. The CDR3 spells CASSPAGGAGEQYF. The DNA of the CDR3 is TGTGCCAGCTCTCCTGCGGGGGGGGCTGGAGAGCAGTACTTC. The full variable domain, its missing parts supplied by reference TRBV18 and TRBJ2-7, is NAGVMQNPRHLVRRRGQEARLRCSPMKGHSHVYWYRQLPEEGLKFMVYLQKENIIDESGMPKERFSAEFPKEGPSILRIQQVVRGDSAAYFCASSPAGGAGEQYFGPGTRLTVT.

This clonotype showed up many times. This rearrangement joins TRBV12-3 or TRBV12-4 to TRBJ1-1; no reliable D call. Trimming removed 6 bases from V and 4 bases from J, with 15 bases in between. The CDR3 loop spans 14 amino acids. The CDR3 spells CASRRTELITEAFF. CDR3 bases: TGTGCCAGCAGGCGGACGGAACTAATCACTGAAGCTTTCTTT.

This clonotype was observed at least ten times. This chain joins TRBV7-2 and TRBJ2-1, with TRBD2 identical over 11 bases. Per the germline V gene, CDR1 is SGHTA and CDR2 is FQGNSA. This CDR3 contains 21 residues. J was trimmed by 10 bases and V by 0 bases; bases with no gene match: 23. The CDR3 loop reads CASSLAPTADLAGGVQGEQFF. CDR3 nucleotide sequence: TGTGCCAGCAGCTTAGCTCCGACAGCCGATCTAGCGGGGGGTGTACAAGGCGAGCAGTTCTTC.

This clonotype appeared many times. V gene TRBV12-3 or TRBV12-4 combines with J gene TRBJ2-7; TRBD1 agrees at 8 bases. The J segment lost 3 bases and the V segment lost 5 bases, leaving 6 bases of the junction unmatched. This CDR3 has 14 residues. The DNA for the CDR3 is TGTGCCAGCAGTCAAAACAGGGGGTTCTACGAGCAGTACTTC. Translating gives CASSQNRGFYEQYF.

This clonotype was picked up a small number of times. CDR3 region: CSAMAPSGRDEQYF. The DNA of the CDR3 is TGCAGTGCTATGGCCCCTAGCGGGCGCGACGAGCAGTACTTC. J is TRBJ2-7 and V is TRBV20-1, with TRBD2 matching over 8 bases. The CDR3 sequence is 14 residues long. Germline CDR1 is DFQATT and CDR2 is SNEGSKA (reference sequence). The V gene end was trimmed by 4 bases and the J gene end by 5 bases; junction bases not matched to a gene: 10.

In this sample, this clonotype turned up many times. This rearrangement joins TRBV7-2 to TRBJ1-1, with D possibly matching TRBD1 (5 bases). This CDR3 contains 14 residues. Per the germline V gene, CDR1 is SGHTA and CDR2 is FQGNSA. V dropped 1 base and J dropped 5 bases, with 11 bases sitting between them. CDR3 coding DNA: TGTGCCAGCAGCTTAGGGGGGGGGAGGACTGAAGCTTTCTTT. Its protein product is CASSLGGGRTEAFF.

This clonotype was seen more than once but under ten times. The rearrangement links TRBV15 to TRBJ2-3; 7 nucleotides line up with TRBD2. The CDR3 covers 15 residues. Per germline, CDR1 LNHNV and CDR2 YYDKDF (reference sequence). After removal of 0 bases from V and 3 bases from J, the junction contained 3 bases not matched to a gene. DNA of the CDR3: TGTGCCACCAGCAGAGACCTGGGGGGGACAGATACGCAGTATTTT. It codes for CATSRDLGGTDTQYF.

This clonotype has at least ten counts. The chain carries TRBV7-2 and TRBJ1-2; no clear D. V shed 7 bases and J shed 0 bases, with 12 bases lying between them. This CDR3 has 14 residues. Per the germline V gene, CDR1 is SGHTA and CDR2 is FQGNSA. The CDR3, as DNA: TGTGCCAGCACCCCTCCGTCTGCTAACTATGGCTACACCTTC. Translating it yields CASTPPSANYGYTF.

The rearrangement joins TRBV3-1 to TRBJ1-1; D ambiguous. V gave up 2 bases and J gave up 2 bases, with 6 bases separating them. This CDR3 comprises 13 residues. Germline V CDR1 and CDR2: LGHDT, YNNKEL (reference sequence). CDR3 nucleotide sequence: TGTGCCAGCAGCCAACAGCTTAACACTGAAGCTTTCTTT. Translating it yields CASSQQLNTEAFF.

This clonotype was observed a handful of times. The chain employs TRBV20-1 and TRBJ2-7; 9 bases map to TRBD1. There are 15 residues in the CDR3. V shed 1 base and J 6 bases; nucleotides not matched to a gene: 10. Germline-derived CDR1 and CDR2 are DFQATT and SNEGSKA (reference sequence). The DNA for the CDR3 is TGCAGTGCTAGAGCGGACAGGGGAATACTAACCGAGCAGTACTTC. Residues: CSARADRGILTEQYF.

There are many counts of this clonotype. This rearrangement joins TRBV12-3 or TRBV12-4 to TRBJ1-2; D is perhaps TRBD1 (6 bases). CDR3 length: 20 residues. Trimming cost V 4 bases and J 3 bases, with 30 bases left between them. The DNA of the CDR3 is TGTGCCAGCAGTTCGTTCCGCCCACGCGAAAGGGGCGCAGGGGACTATGGCTACACCTTC. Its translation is CASSSFRPRERGAGDYGYTF.